The subject of this entry is one TCR beta chain. The antigen remains unidentified. These data belong to a study of immune cell composition in non-small cell lung cancer. Study-wide results and limits: Squamous lung tumours showed higher top 10 clone scores and clonality than adenocarcinomas.

The CDR3 is 13 residues long. The germline V gene has CDR1 MNHEY and CDR2 SVGAGI. V shed 4 bases and J shed 1 base, with 7 bases lying between them. TCRdb keeps only in-frame clones here, not all; method: immunoSEQ multiplex PCR. Of around 2,500 clones in the sample, nearly 80% were seen once. This chain connects TRBV6-5 to TRBJ1-1; D possibly corresponds to TRBD1 (6 bases). The sequenced sample consisted of lung tumor tissue. The receptor's source is a human donor with non-small cell lung cancer. As DNA, the CDR3 is TGTGCCAGCAGTTTCAGGGGGAACACTGAAGCTTTCTTT. It specifies CASSFRGNTEAFF.